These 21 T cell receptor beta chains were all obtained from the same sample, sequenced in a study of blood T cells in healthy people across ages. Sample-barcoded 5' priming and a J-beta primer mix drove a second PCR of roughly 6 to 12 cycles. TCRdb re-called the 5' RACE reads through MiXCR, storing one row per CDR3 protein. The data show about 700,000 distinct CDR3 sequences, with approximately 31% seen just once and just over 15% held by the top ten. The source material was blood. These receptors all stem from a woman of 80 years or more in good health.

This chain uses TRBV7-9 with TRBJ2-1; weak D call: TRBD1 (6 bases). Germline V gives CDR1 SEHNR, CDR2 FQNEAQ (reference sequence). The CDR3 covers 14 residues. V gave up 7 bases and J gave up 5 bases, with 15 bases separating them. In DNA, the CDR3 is TGTGCCAGCACCCTGGGGGCAGTAAACAATGAGCAGTTCTTC. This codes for CASTLGAVNNEQFF.

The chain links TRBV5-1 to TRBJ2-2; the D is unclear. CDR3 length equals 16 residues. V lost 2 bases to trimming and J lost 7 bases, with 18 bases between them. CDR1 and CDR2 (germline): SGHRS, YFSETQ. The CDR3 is CASSFSPRRGDGELFF. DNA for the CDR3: TGCGCCAGCAGCTTCTCGCCTAGACGTGGAGACGGGGAGCTGTTTTTT.

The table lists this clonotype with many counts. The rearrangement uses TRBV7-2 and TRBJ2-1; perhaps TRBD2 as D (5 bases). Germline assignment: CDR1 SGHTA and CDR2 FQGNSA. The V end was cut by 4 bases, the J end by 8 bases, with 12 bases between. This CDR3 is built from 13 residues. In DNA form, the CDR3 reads TGTGCCAGCAGCTGGAGGACTTTTCATGAGCAGTTCTTC. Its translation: CASSWRTFHEQFF. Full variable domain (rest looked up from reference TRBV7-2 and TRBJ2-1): GAGVSQSPSNKVTEKGKDVELRCDPISGHTALYWYRQSLGQGLEFLIYFQGNSAPDKSGLPSDRFSAERTGGSVSTLTIQRTQQEDSAVYLCASSWRTFHEQFFGPGTRLTVL.

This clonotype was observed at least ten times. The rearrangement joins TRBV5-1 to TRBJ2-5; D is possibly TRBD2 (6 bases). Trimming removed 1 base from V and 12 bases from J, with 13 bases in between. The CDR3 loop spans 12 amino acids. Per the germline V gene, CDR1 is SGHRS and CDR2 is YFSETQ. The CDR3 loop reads CASSLNSGVEYF. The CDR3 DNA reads TGCGCCAGCAGCTTGAATTCGGGGGTTGAGTACTTC. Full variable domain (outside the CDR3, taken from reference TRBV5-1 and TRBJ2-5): KAGVTQTPRYLIKTRGQQVTLSCSPISGHRSVSWYQQTPGQGLQFLFEYFSETQRNKGNFPGRFSGRQFSNSRSEMNVSTLELGDSALYLCASSLNSGVEYFGPGTRLLVL.

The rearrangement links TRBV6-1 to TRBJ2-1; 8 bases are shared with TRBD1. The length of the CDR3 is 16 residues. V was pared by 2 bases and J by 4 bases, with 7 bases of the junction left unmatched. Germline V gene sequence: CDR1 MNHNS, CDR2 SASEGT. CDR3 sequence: CASSERTGRGYNEQFF. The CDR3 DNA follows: TGTGCCAGCAGTGAACGGACAGGGCGAGGGTACAATGAGCAGTTCTTC.

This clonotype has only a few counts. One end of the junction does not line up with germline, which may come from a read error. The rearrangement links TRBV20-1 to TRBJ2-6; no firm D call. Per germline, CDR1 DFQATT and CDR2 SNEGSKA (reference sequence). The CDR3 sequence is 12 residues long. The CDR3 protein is CSAGDGANVRTF. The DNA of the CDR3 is TGCAGTGCTGGGGATGGCGCCAACGTCCGGACTTTC.

CDR3 nucleotide sequence: TGTGCCAGCAGCTTAGTGCGGGGTGGGGGCACTGAAGCTTTCTTT. The encoded protein is CASSLVRGGGTEAFF. The chain has TRBV7-9 and TRBJ1-1; perhaps TRBD1 as D (5 bases). Trimming took off 1 base at V and 4 bases at J, with 13 bases between the two ends. The length of the CDR3 is 15 residues. CDR1 SEHNR and CDR2 FQNEAQ come from the germline V gene (reference sequence).

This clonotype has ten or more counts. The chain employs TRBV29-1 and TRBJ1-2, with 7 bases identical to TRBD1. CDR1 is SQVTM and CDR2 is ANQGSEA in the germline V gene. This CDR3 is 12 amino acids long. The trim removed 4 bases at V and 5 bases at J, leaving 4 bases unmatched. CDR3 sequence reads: CSVGGQEYGYTF. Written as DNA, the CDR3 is TGCAGCGTTGGAGGACAGGAGTATGGCTACACCTTC.

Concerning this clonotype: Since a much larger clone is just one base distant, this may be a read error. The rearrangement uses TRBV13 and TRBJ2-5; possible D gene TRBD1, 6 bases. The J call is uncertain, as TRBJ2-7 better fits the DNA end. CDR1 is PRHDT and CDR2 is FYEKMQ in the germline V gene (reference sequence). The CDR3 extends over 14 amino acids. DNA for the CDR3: TGTGCCTGCAGCTTAGGATCCAGGGGCTACGAGCAGTACTTC. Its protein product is CACSLGSRGYEQYF.

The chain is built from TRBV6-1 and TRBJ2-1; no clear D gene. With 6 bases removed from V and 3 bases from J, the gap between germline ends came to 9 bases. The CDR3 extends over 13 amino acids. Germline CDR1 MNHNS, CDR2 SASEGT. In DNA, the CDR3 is TGTGCCAGCAGGATGGTAGACTACAATGAGCAGTTCTTC. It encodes CASRMVDYNEQFF.

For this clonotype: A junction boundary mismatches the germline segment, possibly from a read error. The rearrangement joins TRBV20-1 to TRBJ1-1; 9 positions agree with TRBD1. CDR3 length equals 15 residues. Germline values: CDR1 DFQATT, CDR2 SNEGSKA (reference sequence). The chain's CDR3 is CSASTGGAWDTGAFF. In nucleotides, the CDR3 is TGCAGTGCTAGTACAGGGGGCGCTTGGGACACTGGAGCTTTCTTT.

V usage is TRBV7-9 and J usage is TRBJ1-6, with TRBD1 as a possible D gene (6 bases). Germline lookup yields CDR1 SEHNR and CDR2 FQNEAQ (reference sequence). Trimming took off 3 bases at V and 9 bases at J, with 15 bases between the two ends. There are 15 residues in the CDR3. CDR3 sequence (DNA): TGTGCCAGCAGCTTGGACTCGGGCAGGGGTTCACCCCTCCACTTT. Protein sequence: CASSLDSGRGSPLHF.

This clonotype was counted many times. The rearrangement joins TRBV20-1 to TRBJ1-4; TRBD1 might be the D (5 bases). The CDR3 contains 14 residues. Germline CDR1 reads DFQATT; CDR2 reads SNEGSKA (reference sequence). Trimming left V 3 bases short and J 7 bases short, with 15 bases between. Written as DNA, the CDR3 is TGCAGTGCTAGTGGGCCGCGACAGAGTGAAAAACTGTTTTTT. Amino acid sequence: CSASGPRQSEKLFF.

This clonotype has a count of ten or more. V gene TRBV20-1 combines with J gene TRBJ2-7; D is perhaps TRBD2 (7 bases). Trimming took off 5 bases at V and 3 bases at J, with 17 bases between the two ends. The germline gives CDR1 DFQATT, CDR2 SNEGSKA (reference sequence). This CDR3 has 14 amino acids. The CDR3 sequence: CSAGGDMRNYEQYF. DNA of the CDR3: TGCAGTGCTGGGGGGGACATGCGAAACTACGAGCAGTACTTC.

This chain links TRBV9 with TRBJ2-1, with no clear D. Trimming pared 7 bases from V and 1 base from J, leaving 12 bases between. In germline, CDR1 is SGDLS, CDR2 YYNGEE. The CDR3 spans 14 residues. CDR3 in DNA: TGTGCCAGCGAGAGGATCGGGTCCTACAATGAGCAGTTCTTC. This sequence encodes CASERIGSYNEQFF.

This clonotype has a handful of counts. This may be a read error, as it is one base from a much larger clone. CDR3 loop: CASSLLRHEQFF. The CDR3 nucleotides are TGTGCCAGCAGTCTGCTCCGTCATGAGCAGTTCTTC. The rearrangement joins TRBV6-6 to TRBJ2-1; no clear D. V was shortened by 5 bases and J by 8 bases, with 10 bases between the two germline ends. CDR1 and CDR2 (germline): MNHNY, SVGAGI (reference sequence). CDR3 length: 12 amino acids.

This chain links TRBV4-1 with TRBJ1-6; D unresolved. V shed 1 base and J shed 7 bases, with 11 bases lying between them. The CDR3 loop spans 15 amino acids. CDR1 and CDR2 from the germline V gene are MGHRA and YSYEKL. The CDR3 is CASSQASARNSPLHF. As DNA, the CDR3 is TGCGCCAGCAGCCAAGCCTCGGCTCGGAATTCACCCCTCCACTTT.

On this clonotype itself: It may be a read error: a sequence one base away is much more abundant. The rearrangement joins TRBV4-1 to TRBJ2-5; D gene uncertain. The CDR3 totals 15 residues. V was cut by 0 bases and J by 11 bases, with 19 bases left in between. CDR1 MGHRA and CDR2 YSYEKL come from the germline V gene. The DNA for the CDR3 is TGCGCCAGCAGCCAAGACGTTGGGGTCTACAATGAGCAGTACTTC. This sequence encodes CASSQDVGVYNEQYF.

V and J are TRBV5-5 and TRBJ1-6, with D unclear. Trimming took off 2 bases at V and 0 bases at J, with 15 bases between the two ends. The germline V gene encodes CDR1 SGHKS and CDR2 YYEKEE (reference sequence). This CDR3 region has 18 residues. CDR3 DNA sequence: TGTGCCAGCAGCTTATACGGCCGCCAGAGCTCCTATAATTCACCCCTCCACTTT. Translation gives CASSLYGRQSSYNSPLHF.

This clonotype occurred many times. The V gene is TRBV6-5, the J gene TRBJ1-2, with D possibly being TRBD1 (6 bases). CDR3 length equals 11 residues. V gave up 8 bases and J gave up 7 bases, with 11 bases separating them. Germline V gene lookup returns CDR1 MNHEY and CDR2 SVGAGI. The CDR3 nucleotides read TGTGCCAGCGGGACAAGTGCTGGCTACACCTTC. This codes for CASGTSAGYTF.

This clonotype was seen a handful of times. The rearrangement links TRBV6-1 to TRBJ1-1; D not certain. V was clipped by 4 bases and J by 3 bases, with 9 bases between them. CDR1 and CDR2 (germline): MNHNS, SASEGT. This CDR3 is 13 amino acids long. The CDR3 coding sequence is TGTGCCAGCAGTGGGACGATAGACACTGAAGCTTTCTTT. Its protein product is CASSGTIDTEAFF.